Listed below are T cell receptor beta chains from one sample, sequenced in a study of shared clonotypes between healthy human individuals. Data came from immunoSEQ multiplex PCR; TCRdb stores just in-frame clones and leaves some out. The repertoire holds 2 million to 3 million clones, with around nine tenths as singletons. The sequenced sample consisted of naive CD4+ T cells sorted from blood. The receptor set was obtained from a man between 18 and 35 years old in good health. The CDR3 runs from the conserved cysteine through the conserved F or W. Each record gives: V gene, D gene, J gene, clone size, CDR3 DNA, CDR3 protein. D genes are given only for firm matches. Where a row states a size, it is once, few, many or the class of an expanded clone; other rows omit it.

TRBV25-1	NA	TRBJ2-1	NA	TGTGCCAGCAGTGAAGGGTTAAGAGAGCAGTTCTTC	CASSEGLREQFF
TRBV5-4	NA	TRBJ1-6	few	TGTGCCAGCAGCTTGAAGGGTGTTTCACCCCTCCACTTT	CASSLKGVSPLHF
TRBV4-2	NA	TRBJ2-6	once	TGTGCCAGCAGCAAGGGGGAGGATTCAGGGGCCAACGTCCTGACTTTC	CASSKGEDSGANVLTF
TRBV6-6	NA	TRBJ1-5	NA	TGTGCCAGCCTCCTTTTGGGATATAGCAATCAGCCCCAGCATTTT	CASLLLGYSNQPQHF
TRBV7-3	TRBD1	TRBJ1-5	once	TGTGCCAGCAGCTCCTTCTACGAGGGACAGGGACTTAGCAATCAGCCCCAGCATTTT	CASSSFYEGQGLSNQPQHF
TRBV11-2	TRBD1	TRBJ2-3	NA	TGTGCCAGCAGCCCCGGGACAGGGACCACAGATACGCAGTATTTT	CASSPGTGTTDTQYF
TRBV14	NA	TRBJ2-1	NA	TGTGCCAGCAGCCGAGACGGGATAGGGGCCTACAATGAGCAGTTCTTC	CASSRDGIGAYNEQFF
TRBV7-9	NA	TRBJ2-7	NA	TGTGCCAGCAGCTTATTGGGAGAAAGGGGCGAGCAGTACTTC	CASSLLGERGEQYF
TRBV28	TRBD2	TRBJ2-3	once	TGTGCCAATTCCCCGTTGGGAGCGGGGGACACAGATACGCAGTATTTT	CANSPLGAGDTDTQYF
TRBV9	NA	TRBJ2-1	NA	TGTGCCAGCAGCGCTGACTCTAGCCCCTACAATGAGCAGTTCTTC	CASSADSSPYNEQFF
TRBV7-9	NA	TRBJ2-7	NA	TGTGCCAGCAGGCTAAGGATACAGAGCTACGAGCAGTACTTC	CASRLRIQSYEQYF
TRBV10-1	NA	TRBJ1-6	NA	TGCGCCAGCAGTGAGTCGACGGGGGGAAATTATTCACCCCTCCACTTT	CASSESTGGNYSPLHF
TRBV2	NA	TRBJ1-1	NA	TGTGCCAGCAGTGAAGGCGGCACGGGAGCTTTCTTT	CASSEGGTGAFF
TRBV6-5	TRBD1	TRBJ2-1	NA	TGTGCCAGCTCCAGGGGGCTTAATGAGCAGTTCTTC	CASSRGLNEQFF
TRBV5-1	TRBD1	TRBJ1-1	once	TGCGCCAGCAGCCCCGCCTTATGGGACAGGGGAACTGAAGCTTTCTTT	CASSPALWDRGTEAFF
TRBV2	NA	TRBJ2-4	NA	TGTGCCAGCAGTGAACAGGGGTCGGCCAAAAACATTCAGTACTTC	CASSEQGSAKNIQYF
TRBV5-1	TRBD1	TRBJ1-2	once	TGCGCCAGCAGCTCCCGGGACAGGGCCTGGGGCTACACCTTC	CASSSRDRAWGYTF
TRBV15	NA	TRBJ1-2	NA	TGTGCCACCAGCAGAGCAGGGGACAACTATGGCTACACCTTC	CATSRAGDNYGYTF
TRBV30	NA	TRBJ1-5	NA	TGTGCCTGGAGTGTGGGGGGTAGCAATCAGCCCCAGCATTTT	CAWSVGGSNQPQHF
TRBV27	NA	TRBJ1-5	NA	TGTGCCAGCAGTTTTTCCGGGGTCAATCAGCCCCAGCATTTT	CASSFSGVNQPQHF
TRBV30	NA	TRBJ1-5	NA	TGTGCCTGGAGTGCTAGCTCCGATCAGCCCCAGCATTTT	CAWSASSDQPQHF
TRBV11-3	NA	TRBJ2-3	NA	TGTGCCAGCAGCCCTGGAGGCACAGATACGCAGTATTTT	CASSPGGTDTQYF
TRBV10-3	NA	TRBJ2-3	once	TGTGCCATCACCCCCCGCGGGACCGCAGATACGCAGTATTTT	CAITPRGTADTQYF
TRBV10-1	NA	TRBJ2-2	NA	TGCGCCAGCAGCCCGGGACCCCTAGGCACCGGGGAGCTGTTTTTT	CASSPGPLGTGELFF